The T cell receptor (beta chain) under discussion was sequenced for a study of PD-1 blockade in classical Hodgkin lymphoma. Brentuximab vedotin exposure varied, and every patient relapsed after autologous stem cell transplantation. In the case of this clone: Its target is unknown.

Study results and limitations: Newly diagnosed patients reportedly trailed healthy donors in baseline TCR diversity. At C4D1, TCR diversity had climbed significantly for CD4+ cells, though not for CD8+ cells.

The assay was immunoSEQ multiplex PCR, and TCRdb's table has in-frame clones only and misses some. Here the sample spans about 100,000 clones, roughly nine tenths being singletons. The V and J ends lost 7 bases and 4 bases, in that order; junction bases with no gene match: 7. The length of the CDR3 is 14 residues. Germline V gene data show CDR1 as LNHDA and CDR2 as SQIVND (reference sequence). Material: peripheral blood mononuclear cells (PBMCs), obtained before the second cycle of nivolumab. The chain links TRBV19 to TRBJ1-1; 9 positions match TRBD1. The receptor comes from a human donor with classical Hodgkin lymphoma. The CDR3 region is CASTGTGLGTEAFF. CDR3 bases: TGTGCCAGTACTGGGACAGGGTTAGGCACTGAAGCTTTCTTT.